This T cell receptor (beta chain) was identified in a study of shared clonotypes between healthy human individuals. Study overall: There were three CD4 naive, three CD4 memory, two CD8 naive and one CD8 memory plates per donor. Study results and limitations: Clonotype sharing among donors was thought likely to change with sequencing depth.

Sequencing used immunoSEQ multiplex PCR; TCRdb keeps in-frame clones, though not all of them. Counted here are about 2.1 million clones, just under 95% occurring once; the ten biggest clones make up around 1.7%. Germline lookup yields CDR1 LGHNA and CDR2 YSLEER. CDR3 length: 17 residues. After removal of 1 base from V and 4 bases from J, the junction contained 4 bases not matched to a gene. Turning to this clone: As yet, its antigen is unknown.

Naive CD8 cells lacked CD45RO, underwent positive selection for CCR7 and left out terminally differentiated effector memory CD45RA+ cells. Healthy HIV-negative adults without recent acute infections or vaccinations served as donors. The sequenced material came from naive CD8+ T cells from PBMCs. This chain uses TRBV4-3 with TRBJ2-2; 12 bases map to TRBD2. This TCR was recovered from a man aged 18-30 years in good health. Some clones in this sample may be carry-over from other donors' samples. The CDR3 spells CASSQGLAGEATGELFF. DNA for the CDR3: TGCGCCAGCAGCCAAGGACTAGCGGGAGAGGCCACCGGGGAGCTGTTTTTT.